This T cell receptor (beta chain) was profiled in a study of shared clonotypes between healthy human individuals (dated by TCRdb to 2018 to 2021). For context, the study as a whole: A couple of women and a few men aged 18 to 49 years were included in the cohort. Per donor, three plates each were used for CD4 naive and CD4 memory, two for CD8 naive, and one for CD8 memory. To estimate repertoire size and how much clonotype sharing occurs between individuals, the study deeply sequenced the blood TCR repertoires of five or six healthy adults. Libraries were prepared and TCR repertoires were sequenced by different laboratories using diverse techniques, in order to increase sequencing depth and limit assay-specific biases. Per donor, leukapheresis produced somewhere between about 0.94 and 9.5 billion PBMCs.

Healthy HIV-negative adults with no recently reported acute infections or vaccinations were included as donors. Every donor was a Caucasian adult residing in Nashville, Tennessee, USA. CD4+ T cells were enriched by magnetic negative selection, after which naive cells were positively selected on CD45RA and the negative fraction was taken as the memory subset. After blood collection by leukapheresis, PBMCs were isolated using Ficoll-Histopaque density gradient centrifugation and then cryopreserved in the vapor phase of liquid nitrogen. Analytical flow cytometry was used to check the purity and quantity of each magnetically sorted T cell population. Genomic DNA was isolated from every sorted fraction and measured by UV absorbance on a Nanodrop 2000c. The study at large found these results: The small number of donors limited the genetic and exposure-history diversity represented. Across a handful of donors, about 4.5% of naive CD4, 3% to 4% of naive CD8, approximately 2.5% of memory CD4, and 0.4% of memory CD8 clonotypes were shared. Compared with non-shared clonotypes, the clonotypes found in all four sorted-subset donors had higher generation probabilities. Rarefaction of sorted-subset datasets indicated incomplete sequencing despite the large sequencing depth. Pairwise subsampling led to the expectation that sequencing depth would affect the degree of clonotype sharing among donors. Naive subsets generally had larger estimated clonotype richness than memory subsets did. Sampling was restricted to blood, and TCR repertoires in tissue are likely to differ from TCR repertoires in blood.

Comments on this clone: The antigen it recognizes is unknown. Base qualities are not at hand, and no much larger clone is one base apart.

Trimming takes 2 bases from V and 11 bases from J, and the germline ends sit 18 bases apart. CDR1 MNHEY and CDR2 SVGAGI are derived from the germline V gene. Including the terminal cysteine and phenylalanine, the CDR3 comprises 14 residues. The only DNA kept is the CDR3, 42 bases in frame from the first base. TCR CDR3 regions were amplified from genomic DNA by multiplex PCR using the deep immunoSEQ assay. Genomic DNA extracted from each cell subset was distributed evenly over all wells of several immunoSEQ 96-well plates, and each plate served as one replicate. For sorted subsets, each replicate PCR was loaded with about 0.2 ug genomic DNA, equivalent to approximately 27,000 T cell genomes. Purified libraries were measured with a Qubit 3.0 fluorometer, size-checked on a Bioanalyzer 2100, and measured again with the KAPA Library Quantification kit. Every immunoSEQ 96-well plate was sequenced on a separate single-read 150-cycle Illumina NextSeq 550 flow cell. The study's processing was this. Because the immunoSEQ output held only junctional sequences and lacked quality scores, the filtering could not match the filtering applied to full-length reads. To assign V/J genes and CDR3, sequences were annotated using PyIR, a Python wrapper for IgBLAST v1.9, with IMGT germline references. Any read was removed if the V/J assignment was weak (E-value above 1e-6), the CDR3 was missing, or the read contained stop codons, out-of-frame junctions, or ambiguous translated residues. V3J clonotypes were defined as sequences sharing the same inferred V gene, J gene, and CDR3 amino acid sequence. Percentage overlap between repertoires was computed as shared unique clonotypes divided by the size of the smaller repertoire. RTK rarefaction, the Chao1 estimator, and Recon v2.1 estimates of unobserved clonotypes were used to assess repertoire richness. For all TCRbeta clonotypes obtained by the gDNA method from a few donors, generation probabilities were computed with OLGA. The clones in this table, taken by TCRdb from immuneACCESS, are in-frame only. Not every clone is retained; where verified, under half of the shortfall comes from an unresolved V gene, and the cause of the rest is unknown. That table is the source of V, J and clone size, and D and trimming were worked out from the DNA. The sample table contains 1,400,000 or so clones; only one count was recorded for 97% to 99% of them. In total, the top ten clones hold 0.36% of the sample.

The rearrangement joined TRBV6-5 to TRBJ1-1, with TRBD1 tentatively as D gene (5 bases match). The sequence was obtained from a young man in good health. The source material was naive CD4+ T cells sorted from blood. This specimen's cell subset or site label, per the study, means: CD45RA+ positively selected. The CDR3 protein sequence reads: CASSYVMRGSEAFF. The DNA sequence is TGTGCCAGCAGTTACGTTATGAGGGGATCCGAGGCTTTCTTT.